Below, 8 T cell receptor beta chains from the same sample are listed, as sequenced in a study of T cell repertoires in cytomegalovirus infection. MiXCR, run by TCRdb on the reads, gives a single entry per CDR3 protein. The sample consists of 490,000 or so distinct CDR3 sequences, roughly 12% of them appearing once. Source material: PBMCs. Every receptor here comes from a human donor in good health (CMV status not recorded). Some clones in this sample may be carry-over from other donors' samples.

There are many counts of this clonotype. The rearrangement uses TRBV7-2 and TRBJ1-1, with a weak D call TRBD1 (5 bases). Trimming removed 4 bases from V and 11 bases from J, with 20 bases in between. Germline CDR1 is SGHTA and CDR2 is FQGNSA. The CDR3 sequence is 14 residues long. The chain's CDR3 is CASSSPGRGSVAFF. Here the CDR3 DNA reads TGTGCCAGCAGCTCACCGGGGCGGGGCTCGGTGGCTTTCTTT.

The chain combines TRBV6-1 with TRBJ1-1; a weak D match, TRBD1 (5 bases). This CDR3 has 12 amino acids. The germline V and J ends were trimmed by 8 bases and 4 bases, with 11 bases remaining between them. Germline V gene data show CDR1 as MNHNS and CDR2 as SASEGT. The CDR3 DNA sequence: TGTGCCAGCTCCCAGGGTCCCACTGAAGCTTTCTTT. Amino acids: CASSQGPTEAFF.

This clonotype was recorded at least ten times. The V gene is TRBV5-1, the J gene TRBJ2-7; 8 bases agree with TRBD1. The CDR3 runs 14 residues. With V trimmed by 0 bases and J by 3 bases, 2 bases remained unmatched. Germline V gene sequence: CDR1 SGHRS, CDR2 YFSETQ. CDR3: CASSLEGQDYEQYF. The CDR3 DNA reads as TGCGCCAGCAGCTTGGAGGGACAGGACTACGAGCAGTACTTC.

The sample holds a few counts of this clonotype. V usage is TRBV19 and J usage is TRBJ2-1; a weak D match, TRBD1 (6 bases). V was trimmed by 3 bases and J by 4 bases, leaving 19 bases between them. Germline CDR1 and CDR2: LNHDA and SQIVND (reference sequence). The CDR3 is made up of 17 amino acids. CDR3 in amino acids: CASSIRVGRGQYNEQFF. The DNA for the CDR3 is TGTGCCAGTAGTATCCGGGTGGGCAGGGGACAATACAATGAGCAGTTCTTC.

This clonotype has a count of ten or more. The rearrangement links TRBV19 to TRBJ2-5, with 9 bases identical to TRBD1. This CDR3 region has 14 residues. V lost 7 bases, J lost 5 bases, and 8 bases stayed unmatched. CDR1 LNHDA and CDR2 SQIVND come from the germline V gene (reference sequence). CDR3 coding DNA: TGTGCCAGTACCCTGACAGGGGGATACGAGACCCAGTACTTC. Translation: CASTLTGGYETQYF.

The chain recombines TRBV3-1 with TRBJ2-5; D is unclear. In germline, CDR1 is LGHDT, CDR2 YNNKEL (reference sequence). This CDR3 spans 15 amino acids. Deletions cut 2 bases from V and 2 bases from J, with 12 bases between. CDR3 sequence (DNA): TGTGCCAGCAGCCAAACGTCACAGAGTCAAGAGACCCAGTACTTC. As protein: CASSQTSQSQETQYF.

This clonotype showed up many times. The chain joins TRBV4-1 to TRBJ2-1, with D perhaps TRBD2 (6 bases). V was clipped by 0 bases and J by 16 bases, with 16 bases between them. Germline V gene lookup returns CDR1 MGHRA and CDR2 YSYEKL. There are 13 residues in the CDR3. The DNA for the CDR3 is TGCGCCAGCAGCCAAGATGGGGGGACCTCTACATTCTTC. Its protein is CASSQDGGTSTFF.

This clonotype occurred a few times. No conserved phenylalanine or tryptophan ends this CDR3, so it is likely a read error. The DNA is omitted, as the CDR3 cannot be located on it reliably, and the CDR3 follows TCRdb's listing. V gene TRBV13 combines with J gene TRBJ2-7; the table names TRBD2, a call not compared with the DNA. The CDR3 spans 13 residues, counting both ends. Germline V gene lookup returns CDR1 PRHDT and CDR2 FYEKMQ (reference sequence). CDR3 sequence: CASSTRELAGFTS.